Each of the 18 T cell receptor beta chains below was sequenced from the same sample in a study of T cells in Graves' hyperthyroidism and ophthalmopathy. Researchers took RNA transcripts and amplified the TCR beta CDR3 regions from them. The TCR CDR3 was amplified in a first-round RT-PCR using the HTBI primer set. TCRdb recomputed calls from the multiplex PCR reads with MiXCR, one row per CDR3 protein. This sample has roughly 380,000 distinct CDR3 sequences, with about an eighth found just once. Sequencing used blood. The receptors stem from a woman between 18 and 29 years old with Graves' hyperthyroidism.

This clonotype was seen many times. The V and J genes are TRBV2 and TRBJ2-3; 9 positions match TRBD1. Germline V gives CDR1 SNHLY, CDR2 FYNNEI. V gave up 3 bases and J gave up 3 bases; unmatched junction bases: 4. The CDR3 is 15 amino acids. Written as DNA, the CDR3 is TGTGCCAGCAGTGATCAGGGACAGGGTACAGATACGCAGTATTTT. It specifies CASSDQGQGTDTQYF.

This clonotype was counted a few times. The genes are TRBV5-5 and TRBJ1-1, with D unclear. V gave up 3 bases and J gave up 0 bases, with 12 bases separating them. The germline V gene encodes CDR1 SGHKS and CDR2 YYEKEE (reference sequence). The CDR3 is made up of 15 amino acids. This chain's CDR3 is CASSSLWPVNTEAFF. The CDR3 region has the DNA TGTGCCAGCAGCTCCCTATGGCCAGTGAACACTGAAGCTTTCTTT.

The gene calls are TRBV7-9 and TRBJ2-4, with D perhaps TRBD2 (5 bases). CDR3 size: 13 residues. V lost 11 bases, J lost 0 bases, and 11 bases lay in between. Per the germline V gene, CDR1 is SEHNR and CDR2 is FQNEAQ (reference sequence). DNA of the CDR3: TGTGCCGGTGCGGGCCTAGCCAAAAACATTCAGTACTTC. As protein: CAGAGLAKNIQYF.

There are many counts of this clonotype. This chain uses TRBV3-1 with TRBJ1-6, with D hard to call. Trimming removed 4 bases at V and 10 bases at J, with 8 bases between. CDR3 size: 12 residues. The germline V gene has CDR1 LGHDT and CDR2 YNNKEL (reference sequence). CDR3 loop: CASSRRPSPLHF. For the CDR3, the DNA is TGTGCCAGCAGCCGTAGGCCATCACCCCTCCACTTT.

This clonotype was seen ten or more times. The CDR3 DNA reads TGTGCCATCAGCCCCGGGACTAGCGGGAAAGAGACCCAGTACTTC. Protein product: CAISPGTSGKETQYF. This rearrangement joins TRBV10-3 to TRBJ2-5, with TRBD2 matching over 13 bases. The CDR3 runs 15 residues. CDR1 is ENHRY and CDR2 is SYGVKD in the germline V gene. Germline trimming cut 6 bases from V and 3 bases from J; bases unmatched to any gene: 4.

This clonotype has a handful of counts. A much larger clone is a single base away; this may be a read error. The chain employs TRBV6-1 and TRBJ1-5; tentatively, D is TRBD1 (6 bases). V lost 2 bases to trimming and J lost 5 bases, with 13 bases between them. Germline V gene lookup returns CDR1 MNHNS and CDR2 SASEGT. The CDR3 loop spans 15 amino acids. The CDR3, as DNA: TGTGCCAGCAGTGAAAACCCAGGGGACTATCAGCCCCAGCATTTT. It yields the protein CASSENPGDYQPQHF.

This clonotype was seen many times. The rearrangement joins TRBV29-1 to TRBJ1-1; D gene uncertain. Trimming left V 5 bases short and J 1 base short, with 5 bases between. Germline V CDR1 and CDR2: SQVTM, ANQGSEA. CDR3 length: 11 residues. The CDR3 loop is CSVFPNTEAFF. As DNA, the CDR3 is TGCAGCGTTTTCCCGAACACTGAAGCTTTCTTT.

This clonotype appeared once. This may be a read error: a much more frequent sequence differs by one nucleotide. CDR3 residues: CAISQPGQSSYEQHF. The CDR3, as DNA: TGTGCCATCAGTCAGCCGGGACAGAGCTCCTACGAGCAGCACTTC. V and J are TRBV10-3 and TRBJ2-7; 7 bases line up with TRBD1. The germline V gene encodes CDR1 ENHRY and CDR2 SYGVKD. The CDR3 spans 15 residues.

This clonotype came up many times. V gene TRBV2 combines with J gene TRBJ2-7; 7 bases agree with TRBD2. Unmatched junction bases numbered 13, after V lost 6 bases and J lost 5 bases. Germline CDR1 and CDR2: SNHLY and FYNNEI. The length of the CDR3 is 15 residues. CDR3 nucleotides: TGTGCCAGCAGCCCTGACCGGACTAGTTACCACGAGCAGTACTTC. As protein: CASSPDRTSYHEQYF.

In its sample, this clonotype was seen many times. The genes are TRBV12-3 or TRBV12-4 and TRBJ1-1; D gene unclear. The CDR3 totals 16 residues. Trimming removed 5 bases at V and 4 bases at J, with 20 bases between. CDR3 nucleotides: TGTGCCAGCAGTCCCCGCAGTGATTCCCTCGGCACTGAAGCTTTCTTT. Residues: CASSPRSDSLGTEAFF.

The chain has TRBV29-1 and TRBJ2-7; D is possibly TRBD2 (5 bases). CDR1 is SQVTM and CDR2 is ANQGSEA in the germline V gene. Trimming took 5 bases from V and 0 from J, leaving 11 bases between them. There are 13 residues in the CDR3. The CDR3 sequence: CSVLRESSYEQYF. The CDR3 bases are TGCAGCGTTCTGAGGGAGAGCTCCTACGAGCAGTACTTC.

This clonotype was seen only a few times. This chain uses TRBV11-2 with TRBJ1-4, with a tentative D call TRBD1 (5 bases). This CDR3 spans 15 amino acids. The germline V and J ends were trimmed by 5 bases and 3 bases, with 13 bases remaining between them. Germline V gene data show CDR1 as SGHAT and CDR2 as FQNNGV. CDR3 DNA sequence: TGTGCCAGCAGCCGTCCGGGGCCCTCTAATGAAAAACTGTTTTTT. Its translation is CASSRPGPSNEKLFF.

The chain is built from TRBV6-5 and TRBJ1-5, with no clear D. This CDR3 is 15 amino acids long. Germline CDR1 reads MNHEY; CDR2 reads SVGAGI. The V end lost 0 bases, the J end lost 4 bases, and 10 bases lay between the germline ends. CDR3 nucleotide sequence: TGTGCCAGCAGTTACTCAGAGGATAGTAATCAGCCCCAGCATTTT. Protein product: CASSYSEDSNQPQHF.

CDR3: CASSPIRQGDTGELFF. The CDR3 nucleotides are TGCGCCAGCAGCCCTATTAGACAGGGCGACACCGGGGAGCTGTTTTTT. The chain combines TRBV5-1 with TRBJ2-2, with 7 bases identical to TRBD1. Germline CDR1 and CDR2: SGHRS and YFSETQ. This CDR3 has 16 residues. Germline trimming cut 4 bases from V and 3 bases from J; bases unmatched to any gene: 9.

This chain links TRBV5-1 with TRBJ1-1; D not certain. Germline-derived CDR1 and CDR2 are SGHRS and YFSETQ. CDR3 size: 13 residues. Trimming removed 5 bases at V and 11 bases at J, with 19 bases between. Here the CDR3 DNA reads TGCGCCAGCAGATTCGAAGGAAGAGGGTTCGCTTTCTTT. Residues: CASRFEGRGFAFF.

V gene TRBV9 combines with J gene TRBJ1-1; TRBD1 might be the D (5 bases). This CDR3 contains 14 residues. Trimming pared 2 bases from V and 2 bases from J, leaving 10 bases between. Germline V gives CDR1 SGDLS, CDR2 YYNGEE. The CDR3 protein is CASSVLDINTEAFF. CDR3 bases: TGTGCCAGCAGCGTTTTGGACATCAACACTGAAGCTTTCTTT. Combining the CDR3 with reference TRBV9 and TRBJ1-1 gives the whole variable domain DSGVTQTPKHLITATGQRVTLRCSPRSGDLSVYWYQQSLDQGLQFLIQYYNGEERAKGNILERFSAQQFPDLHSELNLSSLELGDSALYFCASSVLDINTEAFFGQGTRLTVV.

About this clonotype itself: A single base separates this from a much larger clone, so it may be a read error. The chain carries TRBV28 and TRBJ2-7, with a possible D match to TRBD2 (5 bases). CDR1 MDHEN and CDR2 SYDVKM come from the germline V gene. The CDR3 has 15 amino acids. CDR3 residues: CAGSRPSPSSYEQYF. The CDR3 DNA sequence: TGTGCCGGCAGTCGCCCTAGCCCTAGCTCCTACGAGCAGTACTTC.

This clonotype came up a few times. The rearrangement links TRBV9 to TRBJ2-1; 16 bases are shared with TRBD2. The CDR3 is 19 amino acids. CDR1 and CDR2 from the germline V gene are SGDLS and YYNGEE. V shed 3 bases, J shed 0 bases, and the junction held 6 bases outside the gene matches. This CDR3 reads CASSDPGTSGRASYNEQFF. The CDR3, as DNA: TGTGCCAGCAGCGACCCCGGGACTAGCGGGAGGGCCTCCTACAATGAGCAGTTCTTC.